This T cell receptor beta chain was sequenced during a study of T cells after yellow fever vaccination. Overall study findings and caveats: Peaking on day 5 versus 15, the secondary response was faster but weaker.

Using its own MiXCR run on the 5' RACE reads, TCRdb lists one record per CDR3 protein. Here the sample spans some 73,000 distinct CDR3 sequences, around 7.7% being singletons. V was trimmed by 2 bases and J by 6 bases, leaving 11 bases between them. CDR1 and CDR2 (germline): SGHAT, FQNNGV. The length of the CDR3 is 14 residues. A note on this clonotype: Antigen specificity is unknown.

The clonotype was recovered from a man aged 25 to 40 who received the YFV17D yellow fever vaccine. The chain uses TRBV11-2 and TRBJ2-1; D is undetermined. The sequenced sample was CD8+ T cells sorted from PBMCs, obtained on the day of the yellow fever booster vaccination. The CDR3 DNA follows: TGTGCCAGCAGCTTAAGGGTAAACTTCAATGAGCAGTTCTTC. Its protein product is CASSLRVNFNEQFF.